This TCR beta chain was recorded in a study of Ad26.COV2.S vaccination and SARS-CoV-2 variants. The wider study: The study gave Ad26.COV2.S intramuscularly, once or twice 56 days apart. Study observations and caveats: Analyses that measured TCR breadth and depth may have underestimated total T cell responses. A substantial breadth of spike-specific CD8+ and CD4+ T cell responses after vaccination has been reported.

Clones were sequenced by immunoSEQ multiplex PCR, and TCRdb holds only the in-frame ones, with some missing. The sample yields 300,000 to 350,000 clones, approximately 80% seen once. The sample's treatment: roughly 19 received Ad26.COV2.S at low or high dose, single or two shots; several received placebo; per-sample allocation not given. Sampling happened 63 days after the first vaccine or placebo injection. Boston supplied an adult donor aged 18-55 years. Turning to this clone: Its antigen is not identified.

The germline gives CDR1 SGHRS, CDR2 YFSETQ. This CDR3 contains 15 residues. The V gene end was trimmed by 2 bases and the J gene end by 6 bases; junction bases not matched to a gene: 7. Sequenced material: peripheral blood, taken in a trial of Ad26.COV2.S vaccine versus placebo. The sequence was collected from a person aged 18 to 65 who received the Ad26.COV2.S COVID-19 vaccine or a placebo. The chain recombines TRBV5-1 with TRBJ1-1, with TRBD1 matching 10 bases. The CDR3 bases are TGCGCCAGCAGCTTAGACAGGGGGCTGTGGGCTGAAGCTTTCTTT. Its translation: CASSLDRGLWAEAFF. Full variable domain (rest looked up from reference TRBV5-1 and TRBJ1-1): KAGVTQTPRYLIKTRGQQVTLSCSPISGHRSVSWYQQTPGQGLQFLFEYFSETQRNKGNFPGRFSGRQFSNSRSEMNVSTLELGDSALYLCASSLDRGLWAEAFFGQGTRLTVV.